The rows below give T cell receptor beta chains drawn from one sample of a study of blood T cell repertoires in COVID-19. The repertoire was sequenced with immunoSEQ multiplex PCR; TCRdb's copy has only in-frame clones and lacks some. The sample holds some 210,000 clones; under 90% are singletons and the top ten take about 8.9%. The specimen was PBMCs or T cells enriched from blood (not recorded which). The receptors stem from a woman aged 50 to 60 with acute COVID-19. Each CDR3 is given with its conserved first and last residue. Each record gives: J gene, V gene, CDR3 protein.

>TRBJ1-4|TRBV29-1
CSVPSGTGGVMTNEKLFF
>TRBJ2-1|TRBV7-2
CASSYRDRANEQFF
>TRBJ1-2|TRBV5-1
CASSLASSSYGYTF
>TRBJ2-1|TRBV5-1
CASRLAGGRDNEQFF
>TRBJ2-7|TRBV7-2
CASSLWPLTSGSYEQYF
>TRBJ2-7|TRBV7-2
CASSLGAAGGREQYF
>TRBJ1-2|TRBV28
CASSPTGPGGYTF
>TRBJ1-4|TRBV19
CASYSNEKLFF
>TRBJ1-1|TRBV9
CASSVAGTGGWTEAFF
>TRBJ1-2|TRBV3-1/TRBV3-2
CASSQECSLESNYGYTF
>TRBJ1-1|TRBV6-5
CASSYEGGANTEAFF
>TRBJ1-2|TRBV5-1
CASSSQGLYAYTF
>TRBJ2-1|TRBV10-3
CAIMASGNYNEQFF
>TRBJ2-3|TRBV7-8
CASSLGLWVARSTDTQYF
>TRBJ2-3|TRBV7-2
CASSLVSGRAGTDTQYF
>TRBJ1-6|TRBV7-8
CASSSADDRASPLHF